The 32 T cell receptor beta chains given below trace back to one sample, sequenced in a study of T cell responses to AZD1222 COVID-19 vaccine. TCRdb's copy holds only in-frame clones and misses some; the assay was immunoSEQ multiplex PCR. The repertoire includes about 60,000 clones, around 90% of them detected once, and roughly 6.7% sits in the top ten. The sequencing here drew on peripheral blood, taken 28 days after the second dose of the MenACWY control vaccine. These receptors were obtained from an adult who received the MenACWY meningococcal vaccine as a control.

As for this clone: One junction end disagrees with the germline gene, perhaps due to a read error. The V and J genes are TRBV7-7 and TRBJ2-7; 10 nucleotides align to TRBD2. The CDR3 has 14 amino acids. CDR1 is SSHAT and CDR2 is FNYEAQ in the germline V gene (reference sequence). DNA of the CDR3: TGTGCTAGCAGCTCTAGCGGGAGCTCCTACGAGCAGTACTTC. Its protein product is CASSSSGSSYEQYF.

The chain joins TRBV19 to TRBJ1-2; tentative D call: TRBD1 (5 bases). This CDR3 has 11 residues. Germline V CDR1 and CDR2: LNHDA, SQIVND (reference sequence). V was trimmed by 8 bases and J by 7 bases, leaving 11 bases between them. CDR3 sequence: CASVGDCGYTF. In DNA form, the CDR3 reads TGTGCCAGTGTGGGGGATTGTGGCTACACCTTC.

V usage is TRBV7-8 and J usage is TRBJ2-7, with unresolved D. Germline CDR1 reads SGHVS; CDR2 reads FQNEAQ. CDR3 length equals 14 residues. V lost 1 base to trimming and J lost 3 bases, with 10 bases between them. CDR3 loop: CASSLVNSIYEQYF. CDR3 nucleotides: TGTGCCAGCAGCTTAGTGAACTCTATCTACGAGCAGTACTTC.

The CDR3 DNA reads as TGTGCCAGCAGTGAAAACAGATACTACGAGCAGTACTTC. The encoded protein is CASSENRYYEQYF. The chain is built from TRBV6-1 and TRBJ2-7, with D unresolved. Germline V gives CDR1 MNHNS, CDR2 SASEGT. This CDR3 contains 13 residues. Trimming stripped 2 bases from V and 3 bases from J, with 8 bases between.

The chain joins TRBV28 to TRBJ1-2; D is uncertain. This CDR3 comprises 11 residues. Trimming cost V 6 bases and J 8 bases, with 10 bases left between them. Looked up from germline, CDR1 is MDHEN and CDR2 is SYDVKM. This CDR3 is CASRLTEGYTF. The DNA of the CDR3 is TGTGCCAGCAGATTGACCGAAGGCTACACCTTC.

CDR3 coding DNA: TGTGCCTGGAAGGTGGAGTCGGACACTGAAGCTTTCTTT. This sequence encodes CAWKVESDTEAFF. This chain connects TRBV30 to TRBJ1-1; D is uncertain. The CDR3 is 13 amino acids. The V gene lost 4 bases and the J gene lost 3 bases, with 12 bases spanning the gap. CDR1 and CDR2 from the germline V gene are GTSNPN and SVGIG (reference sequence).

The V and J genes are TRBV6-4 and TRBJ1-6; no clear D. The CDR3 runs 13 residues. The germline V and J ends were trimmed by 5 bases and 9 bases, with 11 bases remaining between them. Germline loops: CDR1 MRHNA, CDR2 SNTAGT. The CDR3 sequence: CASSRHSPSPLHF. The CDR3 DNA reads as TGTGCCAGCAGTAGACACAGTCCTTCACCCCTCCACTTT.

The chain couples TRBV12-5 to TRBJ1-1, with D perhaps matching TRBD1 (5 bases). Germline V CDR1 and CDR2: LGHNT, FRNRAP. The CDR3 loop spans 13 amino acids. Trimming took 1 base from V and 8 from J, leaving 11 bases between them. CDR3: CASGLGTDREAFF. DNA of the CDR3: TGTGCTAGTGGTTTGGGAACCGACAGAGAAGCTTTCTTT.

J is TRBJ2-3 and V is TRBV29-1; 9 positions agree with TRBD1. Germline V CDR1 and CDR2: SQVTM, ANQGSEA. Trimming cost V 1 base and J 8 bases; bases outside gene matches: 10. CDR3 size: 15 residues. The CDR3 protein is CSVEVSGTGSATQYF. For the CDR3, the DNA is TGCAGCGTTGAAGTTTCTGGGACAGGGTCAGCTACGCAGTATTTT.

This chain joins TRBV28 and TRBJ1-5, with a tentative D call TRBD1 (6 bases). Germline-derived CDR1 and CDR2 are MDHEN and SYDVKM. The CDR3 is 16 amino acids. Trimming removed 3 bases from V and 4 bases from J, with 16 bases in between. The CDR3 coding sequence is TGTGCCAGCAGTTTGGGGGGCCAAACACTAAATCAGCCCCAGCATTTT. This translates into CASSLGGQTLNQPQHF. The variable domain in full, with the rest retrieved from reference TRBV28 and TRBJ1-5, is DVKVTQSSRYLVKRTGEKVFLECVQDMDHENMFWYRQDPGLGLRLIYFSYDVKMKEKGDIPEGYSVSREKKERFSLILESASTNQTSMYLCASSLGGQTLNQPQHFGDGTRLSIL.

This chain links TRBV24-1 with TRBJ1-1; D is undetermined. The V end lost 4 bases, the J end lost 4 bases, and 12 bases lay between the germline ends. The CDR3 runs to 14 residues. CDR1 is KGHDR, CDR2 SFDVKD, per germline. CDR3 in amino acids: CATSDPGLRTEAFF. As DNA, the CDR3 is TGTGCCACCAGTGACCCGGGGTTGCGCACTGAAGCTTTCTTT.

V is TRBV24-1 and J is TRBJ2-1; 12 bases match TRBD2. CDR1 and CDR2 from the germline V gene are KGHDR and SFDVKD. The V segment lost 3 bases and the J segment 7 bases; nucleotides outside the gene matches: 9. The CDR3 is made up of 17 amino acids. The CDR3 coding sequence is TGTGCCACCAGTGATCAGACTAGCGGGAGATCAATGAATGAGCAGTTCTTC. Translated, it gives CATSDQTSGRSMNEQFF.

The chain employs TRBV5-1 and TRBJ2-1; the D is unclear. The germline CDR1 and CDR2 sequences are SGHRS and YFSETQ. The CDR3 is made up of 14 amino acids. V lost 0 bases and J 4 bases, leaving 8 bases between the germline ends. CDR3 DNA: TGCGCCAGCAGCTTGGACCAGGATTACAATGAGCAGTTCTTC. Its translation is CASSLDQDYNEQFF. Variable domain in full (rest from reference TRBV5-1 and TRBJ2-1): KAGVTQTPRYLIKTRGQQVTLSCSPISGHRSVSWYQQTPGQGLQFLFEYFSETQRNKGNFPGRFSGRQFSNSRSEMNVSTLELGDSALYLCASSLDQDYNEQFFGPGTRLTVL.

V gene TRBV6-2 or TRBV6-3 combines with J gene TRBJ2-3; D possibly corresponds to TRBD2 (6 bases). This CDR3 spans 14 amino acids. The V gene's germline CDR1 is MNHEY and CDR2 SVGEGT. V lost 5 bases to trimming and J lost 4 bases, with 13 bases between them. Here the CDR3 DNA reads TGTGCCAGCAGTAGCGGGTCGGGCCCAGATACGCAGTATTTT. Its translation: CASSSGSGPDTQYF.

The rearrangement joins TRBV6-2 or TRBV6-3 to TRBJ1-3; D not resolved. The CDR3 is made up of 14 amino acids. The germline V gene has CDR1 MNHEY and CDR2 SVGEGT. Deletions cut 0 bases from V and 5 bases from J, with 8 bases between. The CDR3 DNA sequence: TGTGCCAGCAGTTACTCCGGGGAGAGAAACACCATATATTTT. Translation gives CASSYSGERNTIYF.

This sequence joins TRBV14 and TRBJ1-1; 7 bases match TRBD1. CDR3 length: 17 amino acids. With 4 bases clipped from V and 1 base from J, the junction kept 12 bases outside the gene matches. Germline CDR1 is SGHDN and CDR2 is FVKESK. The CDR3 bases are TGTGCCAGCAGCCGAATAACAGGGGTTTGGGAGAACACTGAAGCTTTCTTT. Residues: CASSRITGVWENTEAFF.

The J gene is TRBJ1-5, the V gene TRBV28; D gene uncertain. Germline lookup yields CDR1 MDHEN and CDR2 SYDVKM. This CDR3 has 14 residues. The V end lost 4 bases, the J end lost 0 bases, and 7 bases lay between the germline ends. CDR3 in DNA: TGTGCCAGCAGTTGGACCCGTAGCAATCAGCCCCAGCATTTT. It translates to CASSWTRSNQPQHF.

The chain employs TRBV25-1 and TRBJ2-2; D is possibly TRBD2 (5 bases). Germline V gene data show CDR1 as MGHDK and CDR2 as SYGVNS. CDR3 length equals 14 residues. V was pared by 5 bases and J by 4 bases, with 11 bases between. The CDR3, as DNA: TGTGCCAGCAGTCTCCGGGGTGGCACCGGGGAGCTGTTTTTT. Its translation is CASSLRGGTGELFF.

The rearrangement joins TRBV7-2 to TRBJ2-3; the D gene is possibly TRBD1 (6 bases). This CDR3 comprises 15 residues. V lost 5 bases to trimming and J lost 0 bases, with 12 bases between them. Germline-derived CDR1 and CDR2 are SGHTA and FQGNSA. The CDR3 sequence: CASSMDRRSTDTQYF. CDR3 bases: TGTGCCAGCAGCATGGACAGAAGAAGCACAGATACGCAGTATTTT. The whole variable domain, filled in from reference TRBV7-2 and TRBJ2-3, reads GAGVSQSPSNKVTEKGKDVELRCDPISGHTALYWYRQSLGQGLEFLIYFQGNSAPDKSGLPSDRFSAERTGGSVSTLTIQRTQQEDSAVYLCASSMDRRSTDTQYFGPGTRLTVL.

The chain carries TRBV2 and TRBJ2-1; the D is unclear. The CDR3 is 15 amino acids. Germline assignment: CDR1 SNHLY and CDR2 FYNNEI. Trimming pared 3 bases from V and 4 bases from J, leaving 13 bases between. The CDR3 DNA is TGTGCCAGCAGTGAGACTCCTGGGGATTACAATGAGCAGTTCTTC. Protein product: CASSETPGDYNEQFF.

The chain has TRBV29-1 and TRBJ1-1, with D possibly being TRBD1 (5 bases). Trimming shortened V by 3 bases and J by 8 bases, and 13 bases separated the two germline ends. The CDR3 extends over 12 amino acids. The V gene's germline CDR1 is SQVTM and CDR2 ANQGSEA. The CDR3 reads CSVEVGAEEAFF. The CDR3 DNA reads TGCAGCGTTGAGGTAGGGGCCGAGGAAGCTTTCTTT.

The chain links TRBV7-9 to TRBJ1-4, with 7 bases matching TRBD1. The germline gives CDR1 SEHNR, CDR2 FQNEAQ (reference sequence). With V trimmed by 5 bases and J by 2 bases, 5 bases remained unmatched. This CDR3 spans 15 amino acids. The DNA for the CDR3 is TGTGCCAGCAGCCAAAGGGGGCCTACTAATGAAAAACTGTTTTTT. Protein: CASSQRGPTNEKLFF.

DNA for the CDR3: TGTGCCAGCAGCTTAATTTTGGCAAATGGAGAACCCCTCCACTTT. Encoded protein: CASSLILANGEPLHF. The rearrangement uses TRBV7-2 and TRBJ1-6; D remains ambiguous. The CDR3 is made up of 15 amino acids. V was trimmed by 2 bases and J by 12 bases, leaving 17 bases between them. The germline gives CDR1 SGHTA, CDR2 FQGNSA.

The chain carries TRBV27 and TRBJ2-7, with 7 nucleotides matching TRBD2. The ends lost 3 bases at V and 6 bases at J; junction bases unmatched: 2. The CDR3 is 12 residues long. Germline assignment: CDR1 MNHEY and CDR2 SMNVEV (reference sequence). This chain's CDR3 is CASSFGGGEQYF. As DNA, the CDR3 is TGTGCCAGCAGTTTTGGGGGGGGCGAGCAGTACTTC.

The CDR3 reads CASSPDISGANVLTF. The CDR3 region has the DNA TGTGCCAGCAGTCCGGACATCTCTGGGGCCAACGTCCTGACTTTC. This chain joins TRBV6-5 and TRBJ2-6; a weak D match, TRBD1 (5 bases). V lost 5 bases, J lost 0 bases, and 8 bases lay in between. The CDR3 loop spans 15 amino acids. Per the germline V gene, CDR1 is MNHEY and CDR2 is SVGAGI.

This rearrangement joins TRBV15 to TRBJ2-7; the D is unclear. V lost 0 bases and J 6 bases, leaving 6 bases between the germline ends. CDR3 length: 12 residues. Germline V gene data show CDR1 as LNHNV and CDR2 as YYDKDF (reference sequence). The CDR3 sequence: CATSRDRSEQYF. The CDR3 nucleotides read TGTGCCACCAGCAGAGATCGGAGCGAGCAGTACTTC.

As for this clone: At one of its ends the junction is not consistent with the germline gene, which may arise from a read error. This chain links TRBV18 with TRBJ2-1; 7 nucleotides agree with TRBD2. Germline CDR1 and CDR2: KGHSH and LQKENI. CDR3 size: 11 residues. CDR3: CASSRAGGKVF. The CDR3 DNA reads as TGTGCCAGCTCCCGGGCCGGGGGGAAGGTCTTC.

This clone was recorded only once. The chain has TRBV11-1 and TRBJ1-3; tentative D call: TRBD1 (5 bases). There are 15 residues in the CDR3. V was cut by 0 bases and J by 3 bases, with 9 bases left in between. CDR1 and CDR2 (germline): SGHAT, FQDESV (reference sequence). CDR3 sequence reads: CASSLAGEDGNTIYF. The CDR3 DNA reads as TGTGCCAGCAGCTTAGCAGGGGAAGATGGAAACACCATATATTTT.

The chain's CDR3 is CASSSPGLAGFETQYF. The CDR3 coding sequence is TGTGCCAGCAGCTCGCCGGGACTAGCGGGATTTGAGACCCAGTACTTC. The chain has TRBV11-2 and TRBJ2-5, with 13 bases fitting TRBD2. Germline CDR1 reads SGHAT; CDR2 reads FQNNGV. The length of the CDR3 is 16 residues. The V gene end was trimmed by 4 bases and the J gene end by 5 bases; junction bases not matched to a gene: 7.

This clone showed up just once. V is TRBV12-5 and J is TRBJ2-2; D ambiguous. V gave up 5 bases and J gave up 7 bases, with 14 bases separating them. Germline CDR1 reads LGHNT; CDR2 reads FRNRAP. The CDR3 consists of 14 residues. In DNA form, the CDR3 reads TGTGCTAGTGGTGATAAGGAGATCGTCGGGGAGCTGTTTTTT. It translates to CASGDKEIVGELFF.

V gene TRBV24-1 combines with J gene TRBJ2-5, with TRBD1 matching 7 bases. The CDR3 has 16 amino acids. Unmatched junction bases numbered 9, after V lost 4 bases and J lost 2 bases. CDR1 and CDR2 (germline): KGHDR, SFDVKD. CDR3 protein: CATSDPLPGQQETQYF. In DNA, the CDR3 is TGTGCCACCAGTGACCCGCTACCGGGACAGCAAGAGACCCAGTACTTC.

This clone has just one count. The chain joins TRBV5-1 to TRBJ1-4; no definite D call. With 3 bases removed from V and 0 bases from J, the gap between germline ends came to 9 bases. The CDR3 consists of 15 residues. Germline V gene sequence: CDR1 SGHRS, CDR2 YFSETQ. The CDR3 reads CASSSSFATNEKLFF. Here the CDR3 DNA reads TGCGCCAGCAGCTCGAGCTTCGCAACTAATGAAAAACTGTTTTTT.